This TCR beta chain originates from a study of cytomegalovirus exposure and HLA in healthy donors. At the level of the study: As released early, the data held some 80 million unique TCRs from HLA-typed donors. The study, taken as a whole, reports: Later analysis reportedly placed an Asian-associated ancestry cluster below the approximately 700-donor mean in N-insertions.

Sampled while nominally healthy, donors likely had unrecorded immune exposures. On this clone: The antigen remains unidentified.

60 Vbeta and 13 Jbeta primers were used in PCR. TCRdb's copy holds only in-frame clones and misses some; the assay was immunoSEQ multiplex PCR. The sample holds some 170,000 clones, roughly 76% seen once. The CDR3 is 15 residues long. Germline CDR1 reads KGHSH; CDR2 reads LQKENI. Trimming left V 2 bases short and J 0 bases short, with 11 bases between. This TCR was sampled from a woman aged 18-29 years in good health and CMV-seropositive. The rearrangement links TRBV18 to TRBJ2-7; tentatively, D is TRBD2 (6 bases). The sample consisted of PBMCs. The CDR3 is CASSPVSGGSYEQYF. The CDR3 DNA reads as TGTGCCAGCTCACCAGTGTCCGGGGGCTCCTACGAGCAGTACTTC.